Here is one T cell receptor beta chain with its context. The data are from a study of Ad26.COV2.S vaccination and SARS-CoV-2 variants. Overall study: Administration of Ad26.COV2.S was intramuscular, either once or twice 56 days apart.

Only in-frame clones appear in the TCRdb table, and some are missing; sequencing was by immunoSEQ multiplex PCR. This sample has 300,000 to 350,000 clones, with roughly 84% found just once. Treatment noted: roughly 19 received Ad26.COV2.S at low or high dose, single or two shots; about 5 received placebo; per-sample allocation not given. Sampling was performed 63 days after the first vaccine or placebo injection. The germline V and J ends were trimmed by 1 base and 6 bases, with 7 bases remaining between them. The V gene's germline CDR1 is SEHNR and CDR2 FQNEAQ (reference sequence). The CDR3 runs to 13 residues.

The chain couples TRBV7-9 to TRBJ1-5; D is undetermined. The sequencing here drew on peripheral blood, taken in a trial of Ad26.COV2.S vaccine versus placebo. The sequence derives from a person aged 18 to 59 who received the Ad26.COV2.S COVID-19 vaccine or a placebo. CDR3 amino acids: CASSLDKFQPQHF. Here the CDR3 DNA reads TGTGCCAGCAGCTTAGATAAGTTTCAGCCCCAGCATTTT.